This T cell receptor (beta chain) derives from a study of blood T cells in healthy people across ages. It was with a sample-barcoded 5' primer and a J-beta primer mix that a second PCR of roughly 7 to 12 cycles was run. A template-switch adaptor with 12 random nucleotides tagged each cDNA molecule. Every sample returned 2.5 million or more CDR3-containing paired-end reads. TCRdb reanalysed the 5' RACE reads using MiXCR and keeps one entry per CDR3 protein. The sample yields about 680,000 distinct CDR3 sequences, around half seen once. Total RNA extraction produced at least 5 micrograms (per sample) for the study. The sequencing input was blood. This sequence was found in a woman aged 55 to 70 in good health.

CDR3 DNA: TGTGCCAGCAGCCCCCCGGGCAGGGGCATCTATGGCTACACCTTC. It encodes CASSPPGRGIYGYTF. The chain employs TRBV7-2 and TRBJ1-2; tentative D call: TRBD1 (6 bases). Deletions cut 5 bases from V and 4 bases from J, with 17 bases between. This CDR3 comprises 15 residues. Germline V gene data show CDR1 as SGHTA and CDR2 as FQGNSA.